The T cell receptor (beta chain) under discussion was sequenced for a study of blood T cell repertoires in COVID-19. In germline, CDR1 is MNHEY, CDR2 SMNVEV (reference sequence). The CDR3 extends over 15 amino acids. The junction had 4 bases not matched to a gene; V was cut back by 5 bases and J by 3 bases. The protocol was immunoSEQ multiplex PCR, while the TCRdb copy is restricted to in-frame clones and leaves out a portion. The table includes 120,000 or so clones, roughly 90% detected once. This receptor was identified in a man aged 50-59 years with active COVID-19. Sequencing was carried out using peripheral blood. The chain recombines TRBV27 with TRBJ2-2; 9 nucleotides agree with TRBD1. The CDR3 region is CASSLDRGYTGELFF. The CDR3 DNA follows: TGTGCCAGCAGTCTGGACAGGGGATACACCGGGGAGCTGTTTTTT.